This TCR beta chain was captured by sequencing in a study of cytomegalovirus exposure and HLA in healthy donors. Overall study findings and caveats: Rarity marked most TCR sequences, yet some public TCRs occurred in many donors. The majority of CMV-associated TCR beta chains were reported as apparently HLA-restricted in a later analysis. The authors enumerated around 150 TCR beta chains as linked to cytomegalovirus.

Healthy bone marrow donors made up the donor group. Vbeta (60) and Jbeta (13) primers were used in the PCR. TCRdb's table, derived via immunoSEQ multiplex PCR, lists solely in-frame clones and lacks some. The table lists about 120,000 clones, roughly 83% of them singletons. In regard to this clone: Its cognate antigen is unknown.

The sequencing input was PBMCs. The TCR was taken from a man aged 30 to 45 in good health and CMV-seropositive.

Here the CDR3 reads CASSSRTSGTDTQYF. In DNA form, the CDR3 reads TGTGCCAGCAGCTCAAGAACCAGCGGCACAGATACGCAGTATTTT. The J gene is TRBJ2-3, the V gene TRBV7-3; D ambiguous. Germline V gene sequence: CDR1 SGHTA, CDR2 FQGTGA. The V and J ends lost 4 bases and 1 base respectively, with 12 bases between them. The CDR3 consists of 15 residues.